This T cell receptor (beta chain) came from a study of blood T cell repertoires in COVID-19. On the study more broadly: Sites in the United States, Italy and Spain provided acute and convalescent COVID-19 samples. Sample material is recorded as cDNA or gDNA derived from T cells, B-cell-depleted T cells, or PBMCs.

CDR3 length: 15 residues. Germline V gives CDR1 SGHKS, CDR2 YYEKEE (reference sequence). The V and J ends lost 4 bases and 7 bases, in that order; junction bases with no gene match: 5. As originally analysed: Amplified reference gene primers provided the basis for estimating nucleated cell counts. Using immunoSEQ multiplex PCR, the repertoire was profiled, and TCRdb retains in-frame clones only, with some absent. V, J and clone size reflect that table, while D and trimming were determined from the DNA. In the table there are 150,000 to 200,000 clones, 87% of which are singletons. The sequencing sample was made of peripheral blood. J is TRBJ2-1 and V is TRBV5-5; 13 bases agree with TRBD2. This sequence originates from a man aged 40-49 years with active or convalescent COVID-19. As DNA, the CDR3 is TGTGCCAGCAGCCGACTAGCGGGGGGTTTAAATGAGCAGTTCTTC. Residues: CASSRLAGGLNEQFF.